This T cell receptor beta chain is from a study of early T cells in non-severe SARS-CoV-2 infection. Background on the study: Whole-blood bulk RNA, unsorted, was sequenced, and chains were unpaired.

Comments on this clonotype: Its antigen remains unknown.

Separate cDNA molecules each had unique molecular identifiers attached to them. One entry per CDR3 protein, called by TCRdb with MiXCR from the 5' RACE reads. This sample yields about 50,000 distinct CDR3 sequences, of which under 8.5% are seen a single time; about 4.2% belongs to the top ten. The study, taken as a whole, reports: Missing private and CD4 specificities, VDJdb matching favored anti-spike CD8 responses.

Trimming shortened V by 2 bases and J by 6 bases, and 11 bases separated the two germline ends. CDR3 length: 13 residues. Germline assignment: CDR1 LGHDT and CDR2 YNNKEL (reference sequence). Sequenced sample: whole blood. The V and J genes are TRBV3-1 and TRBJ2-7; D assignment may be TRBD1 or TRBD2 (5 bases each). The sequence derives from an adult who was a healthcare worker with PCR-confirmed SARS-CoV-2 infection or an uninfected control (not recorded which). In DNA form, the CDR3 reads TGTGCCAGCAGCCAAAATGGTGGGGGCGAGCAGTACTTC. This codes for CASSQNGGGEQYF.